This is a list of T cell receptor beta chains from one sample in a study of cytomegalovirus exposure and HLA in healthy donors. Method: immunoSEQ multiplex PCR; TCRdb's copy keeps in-frame clones and lacks some. The sample has about 160,000 clones, 96% seen once; the top ten hold around 0.9%. Sequencing used PBMCs. The source is a woman younger than 35 in good health and CMV-seronegative. Each CDR3 is given with its conserved first and last residue. Fields, in order: CDR3 protein, CDR3 DNA, J gene, D gene, clone size, V gene. The D gene is left open where the match is weak. Expanded clones are given a class, and other clones once, few, many or no size at all.

CDR3 protein: CASLGAQETQYF; CDR3 DNA: TGTGCCAGCCTGGGGGCCCAAGAGACCCAGTACTTC; J gene: TRBJ2-5; D gene: -; clone size: once; V gene: TRBV7-9
CDR3 protein: CASSLQGLNTEAFF; CDR3 DNA: TGTGCCAGCAGTCTACAGGGCTTGAACACTGAAGCTTTCTTT; J gene: TRBJ1-1; D gene: -; clone size: -; V gene: TRBV6-6
CDR3 protein: CASDLEGFLDTEAFF; CDR3 DNA: TGTGCCAGCGATCTAGAAGGTTTCCTGGACACTGAAGCTTTCTTT; J gene: TRBJ1-1; D gene: -; clone size: -; V gene: TRBV2
CDR3 protein: CASSLFSVGKNIQYF; CDR3 DNA: TGTGCCAGCAGCTTATTTAGCGTCGGCAAAAACATTCAGTACTTC; J gene: TRBJ2-4; D gene: -; clone size: -; V gene: TRBV13
CDR3 protein: CASSFFRGISLNNEQFF; CDR3 DNA: TGCGCCAGCAGCTTTTTTCGGGGGATAAGTCTTAACAATGAGCAGTTCTTC; J gene: TRBJ2-1; D gene: -; clone size: -; V gene: TRBV5-1
CDR3 protein: CASSPGGGSYEQYF; CDR3 DNA: TGTGCCAGCTCACCGGGGGGGGGCTCCTACGAGCAGTACTTC; J gene: TRBJ2-7; D gene: TRBD2; clone size: -; V gene: TRBV18
CDR3 protein: CAWSPTGTGGVYF; CDR3 DNA: TGTGCCTGGAGCCCAACCGGGACAGGGGGTGTGTACTTC; J gene: TRBJ2-7; D gene: TRBD1; clone size: once; V gene: TRBV30
CDR3 protein: CASSGGAPSYNEQFF; CDR3 DNA: TGTGCCAGCAGCGGCGGGGCTCCGTCCTACAATGAGCAGTTCTTC; J gene: TRBJ2-1; D gene: -; clone size: once; V gene: TRBV7-3
CDR3 protein: CASSSLFGTGDQPQHF; CDR3 DNA: TGTGCCAGCAGCTCCTTATTTGGGACTGGAGATCAGCCCCAGCATTTT; J gene: TRBJ1-5; D gene: -; clone size: -; V gene: TRBV7-9
CDR3 protein: CASGKEQVISNQPQHF; CDR3 DNA: TGTGCCAGCGGAAAAGAACAGGTGATTAGCAATCAGCCCCAGCATTTT; J gene: TRBJ1-5; D gene: -; clone size: -; V gene: TRBV2
CDR3 protein: CASSDSGTGSYNEQFF; CDR3 DNA: TGTGCCAGCAGTGACTCTGGGACAGGGTCCTACAATGAGCAGTTCTTC; J gene: TRBJ2-1; D gene: TRBD1; clone size: once; V gene: TRBV6-4
CDR3 protein: CASSSFGGASYNEQFF; CDR3 DNA: TGTGCCAGCAGTTCGTTTGGAGGGGCATCCTACAATGAGCAGTTCTTC; J gene: TRBJ2-1; D gene: -; clone size: -; V gene: TRBV6-5
CDR3 protein: CASSQDSGRGNTEAFF; CDR3 DNA: TGCGCCAGCAGCCAAGATTCCGGACGGGGGAACACTGAAGCTTTCTTT; J gene: TRBJ1-1; D gene: -; clone size: -; V gene: TRBV4-3
CDR3 protein: CASSATSGGYNEQFF; CDR3 DNA: TGTGCCAGCAGCGCAACTAGCGGGGGATACAATGAGCAGTTCTTC; J gene: TRBJ2-1; D gene: TRBD2; clone size: -; V gene: TRBV7-3
CDR3 protein: CASSGRDRPRYEQYF; CDR3 DNA: TGTGCCAGCAGTGGCCGGGACAGGCCCCGCTACGAGCAGTACTTC; J gene: TRBJ2-7; D gene: TRBD1; clone size: -; V gene: TRBV6-5
CDR3 protein: CASSPKSGGAINEQFF; CDR3 DNA: TGTGCCAGCAGCCCTAAGAGCGGGGGGGCGATCAATGAGCAGTTCTTC; J gene: TRBJ2-1; D gene: TRBD2; clone size: -; V gene: TRBV7-2
CDR3 protein: CASSFFGQGINEQFF; CDR3 DNA: -; J gene: TRBJ2-1; D gene: -; clone size: -; V gene: TRBV2
CDR3 protein: CASSYSLAGVAFF; CDR3 DNA: TGTGCCAGCAGTTACTCGTTGGCAGGGGTAGCTTTCTTT; J gene: TRBJ1-1; D gene: -; clone size: -; V gene: TRBV6-5
CDR3 protein: CASSPILAGGHRELFF; CDR3 DNA: TGTGCCAGCAGCCCCATACTAGCGGGGGGGCACAGGGAGCTGTTTTTT; J gene: TRBJ2-2; D gene: TRBD2; clone size: once; V gene: TRBV7-2
CDR3 protein: CASSERVVNSPLHF; CDR3 DNA: TGTGCCAGCAGCGAACGGGTTGTAAATTCACCCCTCCACTTT; J gene: TRBJ1-6; D gene: -; clone size: few; V gene: TRBV9
CDR3 protein: CASSLLSGSSYEQYF; CDR3 DNA: TGTGCCAGCAGCTTATTGAGCGGGAGCTCCTACGAGCAGTACTTC; J gene: TRBJ2-7; D gene: TRBD2; clone size: -; V gene: TRBV7-9
CDR3 protein: CASRTGESPLHF; CDR3 DNA: TGTGCCAGCAGGACAGGGGAATCACCCCTCCACTTT; J gene: TRBJ1-6; D gene: TRBD1; clone size: -; V gene: TRBV11-2
CDR3 protein: CASSPPIVGGGNSPLHF; CDR3 DNA: TGTGCCAGCTCACCACCTATTGTCGGGGGAGGTAATTCACCCCTCCACTTT; J gene: TRBJ1-6; D gene: -; clone size: -; V gene: TRBV18
CDR3 protein: CSVVLGGGTYEQYF; CDR3 DNA: TGCAGCGTTGTCCTTGGCGGGGGGACCTACGAGCAGTACTTC; J gene: TRBJ2-7; D gene: TRBD2; clone size: -; V gene: TRBV29-1
CDR3 protein: CASSYSGGAGLEQFF; CDR3 DNA: TGTGCCAGCAGCTATAGCGGGGGGGCCGGTCTTGAGCAGTTCTTC; J gene: TRBJ2-1; D gene: TRBD2; clone size: -; V gene: TRBV7-2
CDR3 protein: CASTPEGPQRNYGYTF; CDR3 DNA: TGTGCCAGTACTCCCGAGGGCCCCCAACGAAACTATGGCTACACCTTC; J gene: TRBJ1-2; D gene: -; clone size: -; V gene: TRBV19
CDR3 protein: CASGPVDTQYF; CDR3 DNA: TGTGCCAGCGGCCCAGTAGATACGCAGTATTTT; J gene: TRBJ2-3; D gene: -; clone size: -; V gene: TRBV27
CDR3 protein: CASSLKAGGVHNEQFF; CDR3 DNA: TGTGCCAGCAGCTTAAAGGCGGGGGGCGTCCACAATGAGCAGTTCTTC; J gene: TRBJ2-1; D gene: TRBD2; clone size: -; V gene: TRBV7-6
CDR3 protein: CASSGTGPNTEAFF; CDR3 DNA: TGTGCCAGCAGCGGGACAGGTCCGAACACTGAAGCTTTCTTT; J gene: TRBJ1-1; D gene: TRBD1; clone size: -; V gene: TRBV9
CDR3 protein: CASSSGLADTDTQYF; CDR3 DNA: TGTGCCAGCAGCTCGGGACTAGCGGACACAGATACGCAGTATTTT; J gene: TRBJ2-3; D gene: TRBD2; clone size: -; V gene: TRBV5-4
CDR3 protein: CASSVAPRTGQETQYF; CDR3 DNA: TGTGCCAGCAGCGTAGCCCCGAGGACAGGCCAAGAGACCCAGTACTTC; J gene: TRBJ2-5; D gene: TRBD1; clone size: -; V gene: TRBV9
CDR3 protein: CASSLYLADNEQFF; CDR3 DNA: TGCGCCAGCAGCTTGTATCTAGCGGACAATGAGCAGTTCTTC; J gene: TRBJ2-1; D gene: TRBD2; clone size: -; V gene: TRBV5-1
CDR3 protein: CASSPRGGETGANVLTF; CDR3 DNA: TGTGCCAGCAGCCCACGGGGGGGGGAAACTGGGGCCAACGTCCTGACTTTC; J gene: TRBJ2-6; D gene: TRBD2; clone size: -; V gene: TRBV9
CDR3 protein: CASSPSTGGSGANVLTF; CDR3 DNA: TGTGCCAGCTCACCAAGTACAGGGGGCTCTGGGGCCAACGTCCTGACTTTC; J gene: TRBJ2-6; D gene: TRBD1; clone size: -; V gene: TRBV18
CDR3 protein: CASTGDSGGGQPQHF; CDR3 DNA: TGTGCCAGCACCGGAGACTCGGGCGGAGGTCAGCCCCAGCATTTT; J gene: TRBJ1-5; D gene: -; clone size: -; V gene: TRBV2
CDR3 protein: CASSKTGVSGEQYF; CDR3 DNA: TGTGCCAGTAGCAAAACAGGGGTATCGGGAGAGCAGTACTTC; J gene: TRBJ2-7; D gene: TRBD1; clone size: -; V gene: TRBV19
CDR3 protein: CASSLAGDIALPNTEAFF; CDR3 DNA: TGTGCCAGCAGCTTAGCAGGGGACATCGCCCTTCCGAACACTGAAGCTTTCTTT; J gene: TRBJ1-1; D gene: -; clone size: -; V gene: TRBV7-2
CDR3 protein: CASSPLSQETQYF; CDR3 DNA: TGTGCCAGCAGCCCTCTCTCCCAAGAGACCCAGTACTTC; J gene: TRBJ2-5; D gene: -; clone size: -; V gene: TRBV6-5
CDR3 protein: CASSYRGTGDREQFF; CDR3 DNA: TGTGCCAGCAGTTACAGGGGGACCGGCGACAGGGAGCAGTTCTTC; J gene: TRBJ2-1; D gene: -; clone size: -; V gene: TRBV6-5
CDR3 protein: CASSQQQDSNSGANVLTF; CDR3 DNA: TGCGCCAGCAGCCAACAACAGGATTCTAATTCTGGGGCCAACGTCCTGACTTTC; J gene: TRBJ2-6; D gene: -; clone size: few; V gene: TRBV4-3
CDR3 protein: CASSGSGRGTYEQYF; CDR3 DNA: TGTGCCAGCTCGGGGTCCGGGCGGGGAACCTACGAGCAGTACTTC; J gene: TRBJ2-7; D gene: -; clone size: -; V gene: TRBV18
CDR3 protein: CASREGDTGELFF; CDR3 DNA: TGTGCCAGCAGAGAAGGGGACACCGGGGAGCTGTTTTTT; J gene: TRBJ2-2; D gene: -; clone size: once; V gene: TRBV6-5
CDR3 protein: CASSHRGPGTGENTEAFF; CDR3 DNA: TGTGCCAGCAGTCATAGGGGTCCGGGGACAGGGGAGAACACTGAAGCTTTCTTT; J gene: TRBJ1-1; D gene: TRBD1; clone size: -; V gene: TRBV11-3
CDR3 protein: CASHGGGGYTF; CDR3 DNA: TGTGCCAGCCACGGGGGGGGTGGCTACACCTTC; J gene: TRBJ1-2; D gene: -; clone size: -; V gene: TRBV19
CDR3 protein: CASSQGPGLAGGLNEQFF; CDR3 DNA: TGCGCCAGCAGCCAAGGCCCCGGACTAGCGGGGGGTCTAAATGAGCAGTTCTTC; J gene: TRBJ2-1; D gene: TRBD2; clone size: -; V gene: TRBV4-1
CDR3 protein: CASSLGSGTEAFF; CDR3 DNA: TGTGCCAGCAGCTTGGGGTCCGGTACTGAAGCTTTCTTT; J gene: TRBJ1-1; D gene: -; clone size: -; V gene: TRBV5-6
CDR3 protein: CATIPSLIEGTQYF; CDR3 DNA: TGTGCCACCATTCCCTCCTTGATTGAGGGTACGCAGTATTTT; J gene: TRBJ2-3; D gene: -; clone size: -; V gene: TRBV6-1
CDR3 protein: CATRGAFGENSPLHF; CDR3 DNA: TGTGCCACCAGGGGGGCCTTTGGGGAAAATTCACCCCTCCACTTT; J gene: TRBJ1-6; D gene: -; clone size: -; V gene: TRBV15
CDR3 protein: CAIRRTSSFDEQYF; CDR3 DNA: TGTGCCATCAGGAGGACTAGCAGTTTCGACGAGCAGTACTTC; J gene: TRBJ2-7; D gene: TRBD2; clone size: once; V gene: TRBV10-3
CDR3 protein: CASSDLGGTDTQYF; CDR3 DNA: TGTGCCAGCAGTGATCTCGGGGGCACAGATACGCAGTATTTT; J gene: TRBJ2-3; D gene: -; clone size: -; V gene: TRBV2
CDR3 protein: CASSPFGGPGGELFF; CDR3 DNA: TGTGCCAGCAGCCCCTTCGGGGGGCCCGGCGGGGAGCTGTTTTTT; J gene: TRBJ2-2; D gene: -; clone size: -; V gene: TRBV9
CDR3 protein: CASSGLSEAFF; CDR3 DNA: TGTGCCAGTTCGGGACTCTCAGAAGCTTTCTTT; J gene: TRBJ1-1; D gene: -; clone size: -; V gene: TRBV19
CDR3 protein: CASSQTYNEQFF; CDR3 DNA: TGTGCCAGTAGTCAGACCTACAATGAGCAGTTCTTC; J gene: TRBJ2-1; D gene: -; clone size: -; V gene: TRBV19